Each of the 10 T cell receptor beta chains below was sequenced from the same sample in a study of shared clonotypes between healthy human individuals. TCRdb keeps only in-frame clones here, not all; method: immunoSEQ multiplex PCR. The sample contains approximately 2.4 million clones, roughly 95% of which appear only once. Sequencing input: naive CD4+ T cells sorted from blood. The subset is: CD45RA+ positively selected. The origin of the receptors is a man aged 18 to 29 in good health.

V gene TRBV5-8 combines with J gene TRBJ2-7, with a weak D call TRBD1 (6 bases). CDR1 is SGHTS, CDR2 YDEGEE, per germline. CDR3 length equals 15 residues. V dropped 3 bases and J dropped 3 bases, with 16 bases sitting between them. The CDR3 spells CASSSFSRGGYEQYF. For the CDR3, the DNA is TGTGCCAGCAGCTCCTTTAGCAGGGGCGGCTACGAGCAGTACTTC.

Note on this clone: Other DNA sequences from this sample encode an identical CDR3 as well. The chain recombines TRBV27 with TRBJ2-7; TRBD2 matches at 14 bases. The V gene end was trimmed by 5 bases and the J gene end by 7 bases; junction bases not matched to a gene: 7. Germline-derived CDR1 and CDR2 are MNHEY and SMNVEV (reference sequence). The CDR3 contains 15 residues. The CDR3 coding sequence is TGTGCCAGCAGTCCCGGACTAGCGGGGGGCCGGGAGCAGTACTTC. This codes for CASSPGLAGGREQYF.

The chain joins TRBV10-3 to TRBJ2-3; D assignment may be TRBD1 or TRBD2 (5 bases each). From germline, CDR1 is ENHRY and CDR2 SYGVKD. Trimming left V 10 bases short and J 2 bases short, with 10 bases between. The length of the CDR3 is 12 residues. Written as DNA, the CDR3 is TGTGCCACCGGGGACCACACAGATACGCAGTATTTT. Its translation is CATGDHTDTQYF.

The rearrangement joins TRBV11-2 to TRBJ2-3; a possible D gene is TRBD1 (6 bases). There are 16 residues in the CDR3. The germline V gene has CDR1 SGHAT and CDR2 FQNNGV. Between the trimmed V and J ends, which lost 1 base and 0 bases, there was a span of 11 bases. The CDR3 DNA sequence: TGTGCCAGCAGCTTAGGAGTAGGGGGTAGCACAGATACGCAGTATTTT. Encoded protein: CASSLGVGGSTDTQYF.

The chain links TRBV6-5 to TRBJ2-2; D uncertain. Per germline, CDR1 MNHEY and CDR2 SVGAGI. CDR3 length: 15 residues. Trimming shortened V by 6 bases and J by 0 bases, and 11 bases separated the two germline ends. CDR3 sequence (DNA): TGTGCCAGCAGCCGGACGGCCACGAACACCGGGGAGCTGTTTTTT. Translating gives CASSRTATNTGELFF.

Details on this clone: Other DNA sequences of this sample code for an identical CDR3. This chain joins TRBV6-5 and TRBJ1-2; D remains unclear. CDR3 length: 13 residues. Germline values: CDR1 MNHEY, CDR2 SVGAGI. Trimming took 5 bases from V and 4 from J, leaving 11 bases between them. CDR3 sequence: CASSPTGSYGYTF. The CDR3 DNA sequence: TGTGCCAGCAGTCCGACCGGGTCCTATGGCTACACCTTC.

This rearrangement joins TRBV15 to TRBJ1-1; 8 bases fit TRBD1. The CDR3 length is 15 residues. Germline CDR1 reads LNHNV; CDR2 reads YYDKDF (reference sequence). The V gene end was trimmed by 0 bases and the J gene end by 4 bases; junction bases not matched to a gene: 4. CDR3 loop: CATSRDQGASTEAFF. The CDR3 DNA reads TGTGCCACCAGCAGAGATCAGGGGGCGAGCACTGAAGCTTTCTTT.

V usage is TRBV6-5 and J usage is TRBJ1-2, with a possible D match to TRBD1 (6 bases). CDR1 and CDR2 from the germline V gene are MNHEY and SVGAGI. The CDR3 is 16 residues long. V lost 2 bases and J 5 bases, leaving 18 bases between the germline ends. The CDR3 protein is CASSYGVTGNLYGYTF. The CDR3 DNA follows: TGTGCCAGCAGTTACGGGGTAACAGGGAACCTTTATGGCTACACCTTC.

The V gene is TRBV6-1, the J gene TRBJ2-7; the D gene could be TRBD1 or TRBD2 (5 bases each). CDR3 length: 14 residues. Germline V CDR1 and CDR2: MNHNS, SASEGT. V shed 5 bases and J shed 1 base, with 12 bases lying between them. The CDR3 sequence is CASSRARESYEQYF. The CDR3 bases are TGTGCCAGCAGTCGGGCCAGGGAGTCCTACGAGCAGTACTTC.

As regards this clone: The same CDR3 arises from other DNA sequences in this sample as well. The chain has TRBV4-2 and TRBJ1-2; D gene ambiguous. The ends were cut back, 3 bases at V and 3 bases at J, with 2 bases in the middle. Germline-derived CDR1 and CDR2 are LGHNA and YNFKEQ. The CDR3 consists of 11 residues. CDR3 in DNA: TGTGCCAGCAGCCAGGACTATGGCTACACCTTC. Protein: CASSQDYGYTF.